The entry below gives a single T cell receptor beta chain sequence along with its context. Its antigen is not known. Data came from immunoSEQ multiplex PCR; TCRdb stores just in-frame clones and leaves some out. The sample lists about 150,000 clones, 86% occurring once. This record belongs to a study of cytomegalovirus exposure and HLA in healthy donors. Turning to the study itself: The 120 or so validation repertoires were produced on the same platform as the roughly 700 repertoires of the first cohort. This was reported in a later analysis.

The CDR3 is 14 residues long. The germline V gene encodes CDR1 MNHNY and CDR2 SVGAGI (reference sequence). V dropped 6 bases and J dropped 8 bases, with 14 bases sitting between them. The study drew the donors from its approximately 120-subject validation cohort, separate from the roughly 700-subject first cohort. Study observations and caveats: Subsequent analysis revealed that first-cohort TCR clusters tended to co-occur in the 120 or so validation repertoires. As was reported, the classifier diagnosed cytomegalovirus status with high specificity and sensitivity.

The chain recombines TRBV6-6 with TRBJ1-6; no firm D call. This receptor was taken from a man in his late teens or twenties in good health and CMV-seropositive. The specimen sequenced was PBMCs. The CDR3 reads CASRWAIGDSPLHF. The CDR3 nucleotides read TGTGCCAGCAGGTGGGCAATCGGCGATTCACCCCTCCACTTT.